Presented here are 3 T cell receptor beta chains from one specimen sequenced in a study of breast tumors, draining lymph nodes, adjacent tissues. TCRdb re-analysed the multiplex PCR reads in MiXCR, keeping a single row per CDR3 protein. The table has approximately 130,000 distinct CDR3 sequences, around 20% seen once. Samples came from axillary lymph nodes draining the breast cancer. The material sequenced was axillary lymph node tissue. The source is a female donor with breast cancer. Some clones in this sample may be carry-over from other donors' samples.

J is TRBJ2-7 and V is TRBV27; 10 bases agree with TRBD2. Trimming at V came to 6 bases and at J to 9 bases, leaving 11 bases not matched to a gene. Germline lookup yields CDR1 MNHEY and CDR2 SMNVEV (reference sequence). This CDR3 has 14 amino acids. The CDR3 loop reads CASRTGLASHGQYF. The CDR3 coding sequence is TGTGCCAGCAGGACGGGACTAGCGTCCCACGGGCAGTACTTC.

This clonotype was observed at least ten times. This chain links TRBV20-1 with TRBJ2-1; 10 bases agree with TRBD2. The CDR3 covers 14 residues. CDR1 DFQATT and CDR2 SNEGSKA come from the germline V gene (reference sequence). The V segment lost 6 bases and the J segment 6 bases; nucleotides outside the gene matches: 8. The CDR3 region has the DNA TGCAGTGCCCTAGCGGGAGAGCTTGGCAATGAGCAGTTCTTC. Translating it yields CSALAGELGNEQFF.

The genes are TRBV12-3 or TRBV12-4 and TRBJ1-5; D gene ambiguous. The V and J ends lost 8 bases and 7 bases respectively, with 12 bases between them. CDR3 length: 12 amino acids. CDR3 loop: CASGKIGQPQHF. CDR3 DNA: TGTGCCAGCGGGAAGATCGGCCAGCCCCAGCATTTT.